This T cell receptor (beta chain) was identified in a study of blood T cell repertoires in COVID-19 (dated by TCRdb to the early 2020s). Regarding the study in general: Samples covering the acute and convalescent phases of COVID-19 were provided by collaborators in the United States, Italy and Spain. Where available, HLA class I and class II types were obtained from metadata supplied by the sample provider rather than from assay-based typing. Subjects who had been exposed to COVID-19, were actively infected with it, or had recovered from it provided the deeply sampled blood TCRbeta repertoires that made up the dataset. The samples were drawn from the first 160 participants of the ongoing ImmuneRACE study and from 950 to 1,500 subjects provided by 6 global collaborators. The repertoires were released in a freely available public database meant as a resource for research on the immune response to SARS-CoV-2. The material from the prospective study consisted of cDNA or gDNA derived from T cells, B-cell-depleted T cells, or PBMCs. Nearly every sample came with metadata listing a de-identified subject ID, COVID-19 status, age in years and sex. What the authors observed across the whole study: The amount of clinical and demographic metadata varied by source and participant and was provided uncurated.

At one collaborating source in Seattle, patients were enrolled during active infection and were followed longitudinally through the course of disease. Each collaborating institution followed its own protocols to collect whole blood in K2EDTA tubes. For TCRbeta analysis, collaborators shipped samples in one of three forms: frozen whole blood, isolated PBMCs, or DNA extracted from either of those sample types. Including cysteine and phenylalanine, the CDR3 has 15 amino acids. This entry keeps only the CDR3 DNA: 45 bases, framed from base 1. V is cut back by 1 base and J by 5 bases, with 7 bases in the junction unmatched. From a lookup of the germline V gene, CDR1 and CDR2 are MGHDK and SYGVNS. TCRbeta CDR3 regions were amplified from genomic DNA using the immunoSEQ Assay, a bias-controlled multiplex PCR. On the authors' methods: The number of nucleated cells in each sample was estimated by amplification of reference gene primers within the assay. Sequence reads were collapsed and filtered to measure the absolute abundance of every unique TCRbeta CDR3 rearrangement. For each sample, productive Simpson clonality was calculated as the square root of Simpson's diversity index over productive rearrangements. TCRdb carries this immuneACCESS record with in-frame sequences only. Its versions omit some clonotypes, under half of them owing to an unresolved V gene in the studies checked, with the rest unexplained. V and J calls and clone size come straight from that table; D and trimming were deduced from the DNA. Recorded for this sample are about 160,000 clones; roughly 93% of them occurred a single time. Of the sample, roughly 2% falls within the top ten clones.

Worth noting for this clone: This clone's antigen is unknown. Within one base of it there is no much larger clone, and no base qualities were kept.

In this chain, TRBV25-1 is recombined with TRBJ2-5, with 7 bases in between that match TRBD1. The sequenced sample consisted of peripheral blood. The TCR originated in a woman aged 55 to 70 with COVID-19, enrolled during active disease. The CDR3 reads CASSESTGARETQYF. The base sequence is TGTGCCAGCAGTGAATCAACAGGGGCTCGGGAGACCCAGTACTTC.